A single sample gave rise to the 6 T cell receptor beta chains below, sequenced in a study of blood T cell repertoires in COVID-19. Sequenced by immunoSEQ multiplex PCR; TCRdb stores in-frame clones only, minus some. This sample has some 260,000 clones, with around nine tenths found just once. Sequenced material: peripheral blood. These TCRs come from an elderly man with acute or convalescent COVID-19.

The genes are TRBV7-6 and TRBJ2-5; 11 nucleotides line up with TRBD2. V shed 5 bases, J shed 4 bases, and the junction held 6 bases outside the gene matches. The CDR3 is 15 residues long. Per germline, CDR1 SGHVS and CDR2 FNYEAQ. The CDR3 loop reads CASSIRLAGTETQYF. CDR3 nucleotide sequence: TGTGCCAGCAGCATACGACTAGCGGGGACAGAGACCCAGTACTTC.

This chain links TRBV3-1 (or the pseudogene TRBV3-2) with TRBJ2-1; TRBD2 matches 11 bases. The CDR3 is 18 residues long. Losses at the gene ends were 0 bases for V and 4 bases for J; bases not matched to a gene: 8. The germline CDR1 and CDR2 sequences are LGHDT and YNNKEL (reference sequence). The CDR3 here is CASSQDLPGTSGYNEQFF. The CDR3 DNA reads TGTGCCAGCAGCCAAGATCTTCCCGGGACTAGCGGTTACAATGAGCAGTTCTTC.

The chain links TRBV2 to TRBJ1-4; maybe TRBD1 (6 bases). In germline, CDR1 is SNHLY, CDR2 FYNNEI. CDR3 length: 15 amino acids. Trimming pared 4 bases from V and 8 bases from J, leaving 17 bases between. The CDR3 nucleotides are TGTGCCAGCAGTGGAGAGACATCCCAGGGGGAAAAACTGTTTTTT. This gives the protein CASSGETSQGEKLFF.

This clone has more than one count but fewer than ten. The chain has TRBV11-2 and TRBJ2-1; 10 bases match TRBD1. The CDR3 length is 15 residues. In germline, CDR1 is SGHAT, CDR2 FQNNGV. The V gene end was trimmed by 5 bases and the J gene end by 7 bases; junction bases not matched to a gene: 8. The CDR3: CASSERDRGGNEQFF. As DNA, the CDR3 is TGTGCCAGCAGCGAGAGGGACAGGGGAGGGAATGAGCAGTTCTTC. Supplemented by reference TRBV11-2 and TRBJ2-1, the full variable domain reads EAGVAQSPRYKIIEKRQSVAFWCNPISGHATLYWYQQILGQGPKLLIQFQNNGVVDDSQLPKDRFSAERLKGVDSTLKIQPAKLEDSAVYLCASSERDRGGNEQFFGPGTRLTVL.

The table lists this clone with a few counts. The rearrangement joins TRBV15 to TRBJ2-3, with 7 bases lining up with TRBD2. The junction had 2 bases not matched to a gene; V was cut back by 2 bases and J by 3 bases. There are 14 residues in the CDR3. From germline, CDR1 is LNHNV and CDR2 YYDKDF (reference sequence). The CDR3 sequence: CATSRTGGTDTQYF. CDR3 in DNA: TGTGCCACCAGCAGAACGGGGGGTACAGATACGCAGTATTTT.

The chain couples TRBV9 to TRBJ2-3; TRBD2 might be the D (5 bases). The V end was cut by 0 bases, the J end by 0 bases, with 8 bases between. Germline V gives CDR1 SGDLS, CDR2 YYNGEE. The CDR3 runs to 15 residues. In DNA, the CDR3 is TGTGCCAGCAGCGTAGTAGCGTCCAGCACAGATACGCAGTATTTT. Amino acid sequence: CASSVVASSTDTQYF.